This T cell receptor beta chain was retrieved from a study of cytomegalovirus exposure and HLA in healthy donors. Study observations and caveats: TCR association rates varied by HLA locus in a later analysis, with DRB1 highest and HLA-C lowest. Some TCR beta chains (roughly 150 of them) were listed as cytomegalovirus-associated.

There were likely unrecorded immune exposures, though donors were nominally healthy when sampled. For this clone: The antigen remains unidentified.

The PCR made use of 60 Vbeta and 13 Jbeta primers. The table came from immunoSEQ multiplex PCR; TCRdb's copy has only in-frame clones and leaves some out. The data show 150,000 or so clones, 70% to 90% seen once. Sequencing input: PBMCs. The receptor comes from a woman younger than 30 in good health and CMV-seronegative.

The CDR3 loop is CASSLGSTGMNTEAFF. CDR3 bases: TGCGCCAGCAGCTTGGGGTCTACAGGGATGAACACTGAAGCTTTCTTT. This chain links TRBV5-1 with TRBJ1-1; possible D gene TRBD1, 6 bases. Looked up from germline, CDR1 is SGHRS and CDR2 is YFSETQ. The CDR3 consists of 16 residues. Trimming stripped 0 bases from V and 0 bases from J, with 12 bases between.